This T cell receptor (beta chain) was sequenced in a study of shared clonotypes between healthy human individuals (dated by TCRdb to about 2020). As for the study more broadly: The cohort included three men and a couple of women between 18 and 49 years of age. The study deeply sequenced blood TCR repertoires of five healthy adults to estimate repertoire size and the extent of clonotype sharing between individuals. To increase sequencing depth and limit assay-specific biases, TCR repertoire library preparation and sequencing were carried out by different laboratories using diverse techniques. Per donor, leukapheresis produced somewhere between about 0.94 and 8.9 billion PBMCs.

The CDR1 and CDR2 encoded by the germline V gene are MDHEN and SYDVKM. The CDR3 goes from the cysteine to the phenylalanine over 12 residues. The retained sequence is limited to the CDR3, 36 bases, with the frame set at the first base. The germline ends are 10 bases apart after V is trimmed by 6 bases and J by 6 bases. TCR CDR3 regions were amplified from genomic DNA by multiplex PCR using the deep immunoSEQ assay. Extracted genomic DNA from each cell subset was distributed evenly across all wells of several immunoSEQ 96-well plates, and each plate was treated as a replicate. Each replicate PCR for unsorted PBMC received about 0.3 ug genomic DNA, equal to tens of thousands of T cell genomes. Genomic DNA from unsorted PBMC was sequenced over ten immunoSEQ deep assay plates. Purified libraries were quantified with a Qubit 3.0 fluorometer, sized on a Bioanalyzer 2100, and re-quantified with the KAPA Library Quantification kit. Every immunoSEQ 96-well plate was sequenced on a separate single-read 150-cycle Illumina NextSeq 550 flow cell. In the original analysis: Because the immunoSEQ output included only junctional sequences and no quality scores, the filtering could not be the same as the filtering used for full-length reads. To assign V/J genes and CDR3, sequences were annotated using PyIR, a Python wrapper for IgBLAST v1.9, with IMGT germline references. Any read was removed if the V/J assignment was weak (E-value above 1e-6), the CDR3 was missing, or the read contained stop codons, out-of-frame junctions, or ambiguous translated residues. V3J clonotypes were defined by identical inferred V gene, J gene, and CDR3 amino acid sequence. To compute the percentage overlap between repertoires, the number of shared unique clonotypes was divided by the size of the smaller repertoire. Repertoire richness was assessed with RTK rarefaction, the Chao1 estimator, and Recon v2.1 estimates of unobserved clonotypes. Sourced from immuneACCESS, this table was stored by TCRdb with only in-frame sequences that have V and J called. A share of the clones is absent; for the studies checked, an unresolved V gene accounts for under half, and the remainder has no known explanation. V and J calls and clone size are as listed in that table; D and trimming were resolved from the DNA. For this sample the table gives fewer than 600,000 clones, of which roughly 72% were detected only once. The ten largest clones take up around 12% of the sample.

General conclusions and limits of the study: Only blood was sampled, and tissue TCR repertoires likely differ from those in blood. Pairwise subsampling indicated that sequencing depth was expected to affect the degree of clonotype sharing among donors. Because the study included a small number of donors, the genetic and exposure-history diversity represented was limited.

Donors were healthy HIV-negative adults with no recently reported acute infections or vaccinations. Every donor was a Caucasian adult residing in Nashville, Tennessee, USA. For unsorted samples, 84 million or so PBMCs were counted, and genomic DNA was extracted using the QIAamp DNA Blood Mini kit. Blood was obtained by leukapheresis, after which PBMCs were separated by Ficoll-Histopaque density gradient centrifugation and cryopreserved in liquid nitrogen vapor phase. This clone was observed a single time. The antigen this receptor binds is unknown. No base quality information exists; no much larger clone differs at one position.

The sample taken for sequencing was PBMCs. The chain is assembled from TRBV28 and TRBJ2-3, with no D gene named confidently. The sequence derives from a woman aged 40 to 49 in good health. Some clones in this sample may be carry-over from other donors' samples. The CDR3 region has the sequence CASRALPDTQYF. The bases read TGTGCCAGCAGAGCCTTACCGGATACGCAGTATTTT.